This record looks at one T cell receptor beta chain sequence and its context. Its specificity is unknown. The germline V gene has CDR1 KGHSH and CDR2 LQKENI. V dropped 1 base and J dropped 9; count of bases not matched to a gene: 22. This CDR3 region has 21 residues. The entry originates in a study of T cell responses to AZD1222 COVID-19 vaccine. Broader study findings: Repertoires were collected only later (after the peak T cell response had occurred). Donors, mostly white British, included more females; clonal diversity was possibly underestimated. Spike-specific TCR depth and breadth grew after two AZD1222 doses.

Sequenced by immunoSEQ multiplex PCR; TCRdb stores in-frame clones only, minus some. The table lists 110,000 to 150,000 clones, 85% to 95% of them singletons. This TCR was sampled from an adult who had recovered from COVID-19. The chain is built from TRBV18 and TRBJ2-1; 12 positions agree with TRBD1. The sequencing used peripheral blood, collected after recovery from COVID-19. The CDR3 reads CASSPLPTGQGAVSGRGEQFF. CDR3 DNA sequence: TGTGCCAGCTCACCACTACCGACGGGACAGGGGGCGGTTAGCGGGAGAGGTGAGCAGTTCTTC.